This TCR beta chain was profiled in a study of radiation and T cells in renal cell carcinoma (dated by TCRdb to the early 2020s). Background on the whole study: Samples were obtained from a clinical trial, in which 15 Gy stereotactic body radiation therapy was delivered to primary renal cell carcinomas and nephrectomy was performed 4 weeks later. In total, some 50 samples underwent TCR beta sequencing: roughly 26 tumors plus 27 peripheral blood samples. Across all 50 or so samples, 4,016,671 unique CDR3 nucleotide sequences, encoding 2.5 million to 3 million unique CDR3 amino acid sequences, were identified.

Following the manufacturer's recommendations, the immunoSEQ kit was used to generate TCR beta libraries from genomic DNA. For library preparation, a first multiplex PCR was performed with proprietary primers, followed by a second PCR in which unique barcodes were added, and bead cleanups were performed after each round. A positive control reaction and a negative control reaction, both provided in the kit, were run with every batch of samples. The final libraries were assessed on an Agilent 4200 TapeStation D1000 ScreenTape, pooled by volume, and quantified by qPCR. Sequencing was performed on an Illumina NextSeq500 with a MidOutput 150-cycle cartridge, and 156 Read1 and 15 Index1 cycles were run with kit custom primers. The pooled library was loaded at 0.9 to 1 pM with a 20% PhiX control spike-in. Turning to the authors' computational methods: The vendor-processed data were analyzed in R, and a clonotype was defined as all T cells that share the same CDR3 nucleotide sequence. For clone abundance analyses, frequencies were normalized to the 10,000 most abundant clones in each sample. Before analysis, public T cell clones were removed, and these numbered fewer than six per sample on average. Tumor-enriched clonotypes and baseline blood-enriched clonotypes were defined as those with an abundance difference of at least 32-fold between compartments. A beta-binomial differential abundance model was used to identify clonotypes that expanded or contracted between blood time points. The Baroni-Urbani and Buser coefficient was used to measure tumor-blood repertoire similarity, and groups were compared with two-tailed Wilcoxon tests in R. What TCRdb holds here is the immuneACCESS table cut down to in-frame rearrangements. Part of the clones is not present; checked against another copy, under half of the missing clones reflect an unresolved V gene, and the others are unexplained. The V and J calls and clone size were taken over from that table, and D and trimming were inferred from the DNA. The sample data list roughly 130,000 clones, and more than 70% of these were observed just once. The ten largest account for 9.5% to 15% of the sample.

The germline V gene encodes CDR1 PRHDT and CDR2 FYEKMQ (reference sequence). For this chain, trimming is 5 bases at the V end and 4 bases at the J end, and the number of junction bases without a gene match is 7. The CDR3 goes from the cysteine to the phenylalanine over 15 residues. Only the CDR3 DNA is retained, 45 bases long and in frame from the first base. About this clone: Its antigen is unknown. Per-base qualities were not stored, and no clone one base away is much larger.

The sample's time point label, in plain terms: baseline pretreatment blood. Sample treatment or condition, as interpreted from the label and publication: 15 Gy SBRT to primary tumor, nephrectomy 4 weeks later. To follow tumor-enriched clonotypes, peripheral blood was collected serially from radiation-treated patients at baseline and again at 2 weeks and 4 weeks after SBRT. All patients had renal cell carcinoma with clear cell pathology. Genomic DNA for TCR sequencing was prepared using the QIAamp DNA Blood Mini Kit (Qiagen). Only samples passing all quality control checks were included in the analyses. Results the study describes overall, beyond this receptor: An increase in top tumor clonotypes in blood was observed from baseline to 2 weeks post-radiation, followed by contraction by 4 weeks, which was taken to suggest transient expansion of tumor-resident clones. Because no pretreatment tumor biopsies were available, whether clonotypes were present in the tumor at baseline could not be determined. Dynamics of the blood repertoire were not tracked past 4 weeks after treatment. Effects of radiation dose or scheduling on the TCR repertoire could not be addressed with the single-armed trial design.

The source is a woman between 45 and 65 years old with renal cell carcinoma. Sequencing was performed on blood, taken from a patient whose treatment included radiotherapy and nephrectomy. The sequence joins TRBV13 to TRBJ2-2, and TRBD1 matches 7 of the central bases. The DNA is TGTGCCAGCAGCCCACCGACAGGGAGCACCGGGGAGCTGTTTTTT. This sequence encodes CASSPPTGSTGELFF.